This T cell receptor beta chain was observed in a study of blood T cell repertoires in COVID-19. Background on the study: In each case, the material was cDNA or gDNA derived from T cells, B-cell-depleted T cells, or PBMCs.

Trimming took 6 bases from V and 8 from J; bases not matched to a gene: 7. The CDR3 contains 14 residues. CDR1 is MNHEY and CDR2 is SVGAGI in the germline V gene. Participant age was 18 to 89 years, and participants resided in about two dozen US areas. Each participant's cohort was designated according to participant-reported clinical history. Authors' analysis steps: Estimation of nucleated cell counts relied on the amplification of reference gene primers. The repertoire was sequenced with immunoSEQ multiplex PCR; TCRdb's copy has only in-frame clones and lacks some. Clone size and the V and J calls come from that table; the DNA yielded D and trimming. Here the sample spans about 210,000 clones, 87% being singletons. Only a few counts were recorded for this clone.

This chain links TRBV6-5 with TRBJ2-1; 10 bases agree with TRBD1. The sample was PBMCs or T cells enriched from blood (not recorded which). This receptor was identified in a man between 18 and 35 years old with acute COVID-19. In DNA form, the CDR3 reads TGTGCCAGCAGCGACAGGGGGCGGAACGATGAGCAGTTCTTC. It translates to CASSDRGRNDEQFF.